This T cell receptor (beta chain) was observed in a study of shared clonotypes between healthy human individuals. The germline V gene has CDR1 MDHEN and CDR2 SYDVKM. The J segment lost 6 bases and the V segment lost 3 bases, leaving 8 bases of the junction unmatched. The CDR3 spans 16 residues. The naive CD8 fraction comprised CD45RO-negative cells positively selected for CCR7 and excluded terminally differentiated effector memory CD45RA+ cells. Data came from immunoSEQ multiplex PCR; TCRdb stores just in-frame clones and leaves some out. The data hold approximately 1.9 million clones, with roughly 93% observed a single time.

The rearrangement links TRBV28 to TRBJ1-5, with TRBD1 identical over 10 bases. Specimen: naive CD8+ T cells from PBMCs. This TCR came from a man in his late teens or twenties in good health. Some clones in this sample may be carry-over from other donors' samples. The CDR3, as DNA: TGTGCCAGCAGTTTCGTGGGGACAGGGGAGTTTCAGCCCCAGCATTTT. Protein sequence: CASSFVGTGEFQPQHF. Full variable domain (rest looked up from reference TRBV28 and TRBJ1-5): DVKVTQSSRYLVKRTGEKVFLECVQDMDHENMFWYRQDPGLGLRLIYFSYDVKMKEKGDIPEGYSVSREKKERFSLILESASTNQTSMYLCASSFVGTGEFQPQHFGDGTRLSIL.